Shown below are 19 T cell receptor beta chains from a single sample sequenced in a study of cytomegalovirus exposure and HLA in healthy donors (dated by TCRdb to about 2017). Library method: the immunoSEQ multiplex PCR assay. For the multiplex PCR, a mixture combining 60 forward primers for TCR Vbeta segments and 13 reverse primers for TCR Jbeta segments was used. Sourced from immuneACCESS, this table was stored by TCRdb with only in-frame sequences that have V and J called. A share of the clones is absent; for the studies checked, an unresolved V gene accounts for under half, and the remainder has no known explanation. The sample yields 100,000 to 150,000 clones; around 80% were counted once. Around 0.99% of the sample lies in the top ten. Sequenced sample: PBMCs. The source is a woman under 40 in good health and CMV-seronegative.

The rearrangement links TRBV2 to TRBJ2-2, with 8 bases that match TRBD1. The CDR3 spans 15 residues. Germline loops: CDR1 SNHLY, CDR2 FYNNEI. V was pared by 6 bases and J by 8 bases, with 11 bases of the junction left unmatched. CDR3 nucleotides: TGTGCCAGCAGAGAACTCAGGGGGCCCTCGGGGGAGCTGTTTTTT. Protein product: CASRELRGPSGELFF.

This sequence joins TRBV19 and TRBJ1-5, with 7 positions matching TRBD1. CDR3 length equals 15 residues. Germline CDR1 LNHDA, CDR2 SQIVND (reference sequence). Trimming removed 10 bases from V and 4 bases from J; junction bases left unmatched: 13. The CDR3 DNA follows: TGTGCCACCGCCTCGGGGGACAGAAAAAATCAGCCCCAGCATTTT. Translating it yields CATASGDRKNQPQHF.

The V gene is TRBV27, the J gene TRBJ2-3, with D possibly TRBD1 on 5 matching bases. V lost 3 bases and J lost 5, with 15 bases in between. CDR3 size: 15 residues. CDR1 MNHEY and CDR2 SMNVEV come from the germline V gene (reference sequence). The CDR3 sequence: CASSLTVLGLDTQYF. Written as DNA, the CDR3 is TGTGCCAGCAGTTTGACAGTTCTAGGGCTAGATACGCAGTATTTT.

The chain has TRBV15 and TRBJ2-5; TRBD2 might be the D (6 bases). Germline assignment: CDR1 LNHNV and CDR2 YYDKDF (reference sequence). Trimming removed 3 bases at V and 2 bases at J, with 13 bases between. This CDR3 region has 15 residues. The CDR3 sequence is CATSREGTLQETQYF. The CDR3 DNA reads TGTGCCACCAGCAGGGAGGGGACTCTTCAAGAGACCCAGTACTTC. The whole variable domain, filled in from reference TRBV15 and TRBJ2-5, reads DAMVIQNPRYQVTQFGKPVTLSCSQTLNHNVMYWYQQKSSQAPKLLFHYYDKDFNNEADTPDNFQSRRPNTSFCFLDIRSPGLGDTAMYLCATSREGTLQETQYFGPGTRLLVL.

The chain uses TRBV7-2 and TRBJ2-7; 14 bases fit TRBD2. CDR3 length: 15 amino acids. Looked up from germline, CDR1 is SGHTA and CDR2 is FQGNSA. V trimming: 1 base; J trimming: 7 bases; junction bases outside the gene matches: 3. CDR3 amino acids: CASSLGLAGGQEQYF. In DNA form, the CDR3 reads TGTGCCAGCAGCTTAGGACTAGCGGGAGGGCAGGAGCAGTACTTC.

The chain joins TRBV4-3 to TRBJ2-7, with no clear D. CDR3 length: 13 amino acids. The V end lost 1 base, the J end lost 6 bases, and 10 bases lay between the germline ends. Germline CDR1 reads LGHNA; CDR2 reads YSLEER. The CDR3 bases are TGCGCCAGCAGCCAAGGGCTAGAGAGCGAGCAGTACTTC. Translation: CASSQGLESEQYF.

The gene calls are TRBV11-2 and TRBJ1-5; possible D gene TRBD1, 5 bases. V was shortened by 1 base and J by 0 bases, with 7 bases between the two germline ends. Germline V gene lookup returns CDR1 SGHAT and CDR2 FQNNGV. The CDR3 has 15 amino acids. CDR3 coding DNA: TGTGCCAGCAGCTTAGGACAGTATAGCAATCAGCCCCAGCATTTT. This encodes CASSLGQYSNQPQHF.

V gene TRBV19 combines with J gene TRBJ1-5; D remains ambiguous. V shed 1 base and J shed 7 bases, with 14 bases lying between them. This CDR3 region has 15 residues. Germline CDR1 LNHDA, CDR2 SQIVND (reference sequence). This chain's CDR3 is CASSIVFGEIQPQHF. DNA for the CDR3: TGTGCCAGTAGTATAGTATTCGGGGAAATACAGCCCCAGCATTTT.

The chain has TRBV5-1 and TRBJ1-4, with 7 bases identical to TRBD1. Trimming removed 0 bases from V and 0 bases from J; junction bases left unmatched: 2. The V gene's germline CDR1 is SGHRS and CDR2 YFSETQ. CDR3 length equals 16 residues. CDR3 region: CASSLGTGTTNEKLFF. In DNA form, the CDR3 reads TGCGCCAGCAGCTTGGGGACAGGAACAACTAATGAAAAACTGTTTTTT.

The chain combines TRBV6-6 with TRBJ2-5; the match to TRBD2 covers 10 bases. Germline CDR1 reads MNHNY; CDR2 reads SVGAGI (reference sequence). The CDR3 is 15 residues long. The trim removed 2 bases at V and 7 bases at J, leaving 7 bases unmatched. The CDR3 DNA reads TGTGCCAGCAGTTACCCAACTAGCGGGACGGGGACCCAGTACTTC. It encodes CASSYPTSGTGTQYF.

The rearrangement joins TRBV5-1 to TRBJ2-7; 8 positions match TRBD1. The V and J ends lost 1 base and 4 bases, in that order; junction bases with no gene match: 7. CDR1 is SGHRS and CDR2 is YFSETQ in the germline V gene. This CDR3 is 15 amino acids long. The CDR3 sequence is CASSLNGQGLYEQYF. The CDR3 DNA follows: TGCGCCAGCAGCTTGAACGGACAGGGACTTTACGAGCAGTACTTC.

This rearrangement joins TRBV7-9 to TRBJ2-2; 8 positions agree with TRBD2. Losses at the gene ends were 3 bases for V and 0 bases for J; bases not matched to a gene: 3. CDR1 and CDR2 from the germline V gene are SEHNR and FQNEAQ (reference sequence). The CDR3 totals 16 residues. The chain's CDR3 is CASSLGGLANTGELFF. The CDR3 DNA is TGTGCCAGCAGCTTGGGGGGACTAGCGAACACCGGGGAGCTGTTTTTT.

In its sample, this clone was seen once. The chain employs TRBV6-6 and TRBJ2-7; D is possibly TRBD1 (6 bases). V was shortened by 6 bases and J by 1 base, with 10 bases between the two germline ends. This CDR3 is 13 amino acids long. Germline V gene data show CDR1 as MNHNY and CDR2 as SVGAGI (reference sequence). The CDR3 loop reads CASRDSDSYEQYF. CDR3 sequence (DNA): TGTGCCAGCAGGGACAGCGATTCCTACGAGCAGTACTTC.

In its sample, this clone was seen a few times. The V call is TRBV29-1, the J call TRBJ1-1; no clear D. The CDR3 consists of 14 residues. Germline CDR1 SQVTM, CDR2 ANQGSEA. Trimming pared 4 bases from V and 5 bases from J, leaving 17 bases between. Written as DNA, the CDR3 is TGCAGCGTTGTAGATGTTGGCGGGAGGACTGAAGCTTTCTTT. This translates into CSVVDVGGRTEAFF. Combining the CDR3 with reference TRBV29-1 and TRBJ1-1 gives the whole variable domain SAVISQKPSRDICQRGTSLTIQCQVDSQVTMMFWYRQQPGQSLTLIATANQGSEATYESGFVIDKFPISRPNLTFSTLTVSNMSPEDSSIYLCSVVDVGGRTEAFFGQGTRLTVV.

The gene calls are TRBV5-1 and TRBJ2-1; 12 bases fit TRBD2. Germline CDR1 SGHRS, CDR2 YFSETQ. The V gene end was trimmed by 2 bases and the J gene end by 7 bases; junction bases not matched to a gene: 10. CDR3 length equals 17 residues. CDR3 sequence reads: CASSFNSGTSGRNEQFF. CDR3 DNA: TGCGCCAGCAGCTTTAATTCCGGGACTAGCGGGCGGAATGAGCAGTTCTTC.

This clone was found a few times. The chain recombines TRBV18 with TRBJ1-1, with D possibly matching TRBD1 (5 bases). Germline CDR1 is KGHSH and CDR2 is LQKENI. The CDR3 covers 13 residues. Trimming shortened V by 2 bases and J by 3 bases, and 7 bases separated the two germline ends. CDR3 bases: TGTGCCAGCTCACCAGGGGCCTACACTGAAGCTTTCTTT. Translating it yields CASSPGAYTEAFF.

The chain combines TRBV6-1 with TRBJ2-1, with D tentatively TRBD1 (6 bases). Looked up from germline, CDR1 is MNHNS and CDR2 is SASEGT. V was trimmed by 6 bases and J by 7 bases, leaving 16 bases between them. CDR3 length: 14 amino acids. CDR3 nucleotide sequence: TGTGCCAGCAGCTCTTTAGGGACACAGAATGAGCAGTTCTTC. Protein sequence: CASSSLGTQNEQFF.

There are a few counts of this clone. This chain connects TRBV6-5 to TRBJ1-5, with 11 bases matching TRBD1. CDR1 is MNHEY and CDR2 is SVGAGI in the germline V gene. This CDR3 is 15 amino acids long. Losses at the gene ends were 6 bases for V and 4 bases for J; bases not matched to a gene: 5. The CDR3 DNA follows: TGTGCCAGCAGGCCTCGGGACAGGGGGAATCAGCCCCAGCATTTT. Its translation is CASRPRDRGNQPQHF.

V usage is TRBV7-8 and J usage is TRBJ2-7, with 8 nucleotides matching TRBD2. Losses at the gene ends were 1 base for V and 4 bases for J; bases not matched to a gene: 6. The CDR3 extends over 15 amino acids. Germline loops: CDR1 SGHVS, CDR2 FQNEAQ. The CDR3 DNA is TGTGCCAGCAGCTTAGGTGCGGGAGGAGTGTACGAGCAGTACTTC. Protein product: CASSLGAGGVYEQYF. Combining the CDR3 with reference TRBV7-8 and TRBJ2-7 gives the whole variable domain GAGVSQSPRYKVAKRGQDVALRCDPISGHVSLFWYQQALGQGPEFLTYFQNEAQLDKSGLPSDRFFAERPEGSVSTLKIQRTQQEDSAVYLCASSLGAGGVYEQYFGPGTRLTVT.